The T cell receptor (beta chain) described here comes from a study of cytomegalovirus exposure and HLA in healthy donors. Broader study findings: Despite most TCR sequences being rare, some public TCRs occurred in many donors. According to a later analysis, TCR clusters from the first cohort tended to co-occur in the approximately 120 validation repertoires. The authors listed 150 to 200 TCR beta chains as cytomegalovirus-associated.

Clones were sequenced by immunoSEQ multiplex PCR, and TCRdb holds only the in-frame ones, with some missing. The table has about 160,000 clones, roughly 86% seen once. V trimming: 7 bases; J trimming: 3 bases; junction bases outside the gene matches: 12. CDR3 length: 16 residues. The germline CDR1 and CDR2 sequences are PRHDT and FYEKMQ (reference sequence). Concerning this clone: The antigen is not known.

The donors were part of the validation cohort of some 120 subjects. That cohort was separate from the first cohort, which comprised under 700 subjects. The chain couples TRBV13 to TRBJ1-1; 9 bases agree with TRBD1. The specimen was PBMCs. This clonotype was obtained from a young woman in good health and CMV-seropositive. The CDR3 reads CASTKNRGPLHTEAFF. For the CDR3, the DNA is TGTGCCAGCACCAAAAACAGGGGGCCCCTGCACACTGAAGCTTTCTTT.